Listed here are 4 T cell receptor beta chains from one sample, sequenced in a study of ipilimumab plus nivolumab after autologous stem cell transplantation. Here immunoSEQ multiplex PCR was the method, and the copy in TCRdb shows in-frame clones only, minus some. The sample includes more than 20,000 clones, 70% to 85% of them seen just once. The sequences come from PBMCs, collected in a trial of ipilimumab plus nivolumab as post-transplant consolidation. The receptors stem from a male donor with diffuse large B-cell lymphoma.

The rearrangement uses TRBV2 and TRBJ1-6; the match to TRBD1 covers 10 bases. The germline V gene has CDR1 SNHLY and CDR2 FYNNEI. V trimming: 2 bases; J trimming: 5 bases; junction bases outside the gene matches: 3. The CDR3 has 16 residues. The chain's CDR3 is CASSERTGGNNSPLHF. The CDR3 nucleotides are TGTGCCAGCAGTGAACGGACAGGGGGAAATAATTCACCCCTCCACTTT.

This clone was detected many times. The V and J genes are TRBV7-3 and TRBJ1-2, with a tentative D call TRBD1 (6 bases). The CDR3 contains 13 residues. Germline values: CDR1 SGHTA, CDR2 FQGTGA. V was cut by 8 bases and J by 4 bases, with 14 bases left in between. Here the CDR3 DNA reads TGTGCCAGCGGACGGGGGCCCGGCTATGGCTACACCTTC. It translates to CASGRGPGYGYTF.

The chain carries TRBV7-9 and TRBJ2-7, with D possibly TRBD1 on 6 matching bases. Germline CDR1 reads SEHNR; CDR2 reads FQNEAQ (reference sequence). V was pared by 5 bases and J by 3 bases, with 11 bases between. The length of the CDR3 is 13 residues. CDR3 sequence: CASSPRTDYEQYF. Written as DNA, the CDR3 is TGTGCCAGCAGCCCCCGGACAGACTACGAGCAGTACTTC.

The chain combines TRBV5-1 with TRBJ2-6; D ambiguous. V was trimmed by 0 bases and J by 0 bases, leaving 7 bases between them. CDR1 SGHRS and CDR2 YFSETQ come from the germline V gene. This CDR3 contains 16 residues. In DNA, the CDR3 is TGCGCCAGCAGCTTGGAGTCGGGCTCTGGGGCCAACGTCCTGACTTTC. Translated: CASSLESGSGANVLTF.